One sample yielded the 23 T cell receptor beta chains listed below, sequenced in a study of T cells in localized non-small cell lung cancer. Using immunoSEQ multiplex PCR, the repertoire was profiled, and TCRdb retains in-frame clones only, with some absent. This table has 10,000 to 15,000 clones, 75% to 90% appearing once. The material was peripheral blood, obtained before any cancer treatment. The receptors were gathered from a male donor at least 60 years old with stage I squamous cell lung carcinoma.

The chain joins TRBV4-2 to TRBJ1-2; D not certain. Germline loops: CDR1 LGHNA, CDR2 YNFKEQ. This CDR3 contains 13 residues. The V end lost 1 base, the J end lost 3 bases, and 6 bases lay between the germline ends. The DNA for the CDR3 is TGTGCCAGCAGCCAAGTGTCGGACTATGGCTACACCTTC. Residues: CASSQVSDYGYTF.

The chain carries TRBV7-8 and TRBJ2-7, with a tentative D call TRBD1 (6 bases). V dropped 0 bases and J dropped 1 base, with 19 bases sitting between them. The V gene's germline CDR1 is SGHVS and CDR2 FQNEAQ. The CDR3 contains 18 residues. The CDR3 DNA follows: TGTGCCAGCAGCTTAGCGCTTGATTCAGGGGAATGGTCCTACGAGCAGTACTTC. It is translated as CASSLALDSGEWSYEQYF. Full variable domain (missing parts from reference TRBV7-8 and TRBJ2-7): GAGVSQSPRYKVAKRGQDVALRCDPISGHVSLFWYQQALGQGPEFLTYFQNEAQLDKSGLPSDRFFAERPEGSVSTLKIQRTQQEDSAVYLCASSLALDSGEWSYEQYFGPGTRLTVT.

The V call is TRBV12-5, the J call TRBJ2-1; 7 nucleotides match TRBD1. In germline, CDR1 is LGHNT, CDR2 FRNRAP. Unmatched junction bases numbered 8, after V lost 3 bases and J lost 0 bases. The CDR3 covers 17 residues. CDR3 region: CASGFDPTGSSYNEQFF. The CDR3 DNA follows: TGTGCTAGTGGTTTCGACCCGACAGGGAGCTCCTACAATGAGCAGTTCTTC. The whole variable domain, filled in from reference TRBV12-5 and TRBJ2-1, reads DARVTQTPRHKVTEMGQEVTMRCQPILGHNTVFWYRQTMMQGLELLAYFRNRAPLDDSGMPKDRFSAEMPDATLATLKIQPSEPRDSAVYFCASGFDPTGSSYNEQFFGPGTRLTVL.

As DNA, the CDR3 is TGCGCCAGCAGCCAACCAGGGTTCACCGGGGAGCTGTTTTTT. It translates to CASSQPGFTGELFF. This rearrangement joins TRBV4-1 to TRBJ2-2, with a possible D match to TRBD1 (5 bases). Germline CDR1 MGHRA, CDR2 YSYEKL. V was trimmed by 2 bases and J by 4 bases, leaving 8 bases between them. CDR3 size: 14 residues.

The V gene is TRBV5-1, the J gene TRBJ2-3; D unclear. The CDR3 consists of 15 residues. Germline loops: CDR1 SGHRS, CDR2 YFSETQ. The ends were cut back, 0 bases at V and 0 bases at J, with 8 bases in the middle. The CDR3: CASSLDTDSTDTQYF. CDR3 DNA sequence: TGCGCCAGCAGCTTGGATACCGATAGCACAGATACGCAGTATTTT.

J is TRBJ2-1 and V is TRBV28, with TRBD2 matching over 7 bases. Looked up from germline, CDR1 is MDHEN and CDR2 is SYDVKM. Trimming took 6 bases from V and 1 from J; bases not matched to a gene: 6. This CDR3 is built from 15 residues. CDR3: CASRRGAGSYNEQFF. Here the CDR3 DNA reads TGTGCCAGCAGGAGGGGAGCGGGGTCCTACAATGAGCAGTTCTTC.

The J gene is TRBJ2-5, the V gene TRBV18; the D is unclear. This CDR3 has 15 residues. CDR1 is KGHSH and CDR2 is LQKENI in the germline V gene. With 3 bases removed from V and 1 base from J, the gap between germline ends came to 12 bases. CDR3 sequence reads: CASSPVAMSQETQYF. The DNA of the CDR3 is TGTGCCAGCTCACCGGTTGCGATGTCCCAAGAGACCCAGTACTTC. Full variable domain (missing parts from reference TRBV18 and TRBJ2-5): NAGVMQNPRHLVRRRGQEARLRCSPMKGHSHVYWYRQLPEEGLKFMVYLQKENIIDESGMPKERFSAEFPKEGPSILRIQQVVRGDSAAYFCASSPVAMSQETQYFGPGTRLLVL.

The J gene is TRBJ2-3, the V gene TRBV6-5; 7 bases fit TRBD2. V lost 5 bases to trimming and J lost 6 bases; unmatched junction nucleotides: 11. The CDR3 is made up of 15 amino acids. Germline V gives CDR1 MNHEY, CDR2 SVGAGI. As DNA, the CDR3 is TGTGCCAGCAGTAAACGGCCCGGGGGGTTGGATACGCAGTATTTT. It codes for CASSKRPGGLDTQYF.

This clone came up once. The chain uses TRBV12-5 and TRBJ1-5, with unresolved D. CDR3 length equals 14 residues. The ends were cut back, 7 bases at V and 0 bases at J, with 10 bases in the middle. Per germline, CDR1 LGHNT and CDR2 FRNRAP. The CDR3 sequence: CASADGYSNQPQHF. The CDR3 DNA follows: TGTGCTAGTGCCGACGGCTATAGCAATCAGCCCCAGCATTTT.

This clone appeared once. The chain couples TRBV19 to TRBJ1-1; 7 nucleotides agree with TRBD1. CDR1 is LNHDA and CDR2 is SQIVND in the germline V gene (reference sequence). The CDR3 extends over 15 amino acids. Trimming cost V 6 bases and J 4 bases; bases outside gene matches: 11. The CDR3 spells CASRSPAGGSTEAFF. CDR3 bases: TGTGCCAGTAGGTCCCCGGCAGGGGGGAGCACTGAAGCTTTCTTT.

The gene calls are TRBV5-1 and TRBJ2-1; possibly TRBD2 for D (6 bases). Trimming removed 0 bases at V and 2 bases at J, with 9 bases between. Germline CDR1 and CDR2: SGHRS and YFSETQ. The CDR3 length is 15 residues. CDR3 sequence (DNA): TGCGCCAGCAGCTTGGACGGGAGCCCCTACAATGAGCAGTTCTTC. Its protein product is CASSLDGSPYNEQFF.

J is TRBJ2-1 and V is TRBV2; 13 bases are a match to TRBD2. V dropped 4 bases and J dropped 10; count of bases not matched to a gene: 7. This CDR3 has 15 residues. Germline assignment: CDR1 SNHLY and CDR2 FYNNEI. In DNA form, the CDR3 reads TGTGCCAGCAGTGCAGGACTAGCGGGAGAGGGCGAGCAGTTCTTC. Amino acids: CASSAGLAGEGEQFF.

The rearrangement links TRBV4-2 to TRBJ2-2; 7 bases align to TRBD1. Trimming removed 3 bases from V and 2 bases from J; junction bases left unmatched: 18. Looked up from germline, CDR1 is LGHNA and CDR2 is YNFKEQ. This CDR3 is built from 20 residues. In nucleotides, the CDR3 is TGTGCCAGCAGCCATCACCCCAAGACAGGGTTCTTAAATAACACCGGGGAGCTGTTTTTT. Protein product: CASSHHPKTGFLNNTGELFF.

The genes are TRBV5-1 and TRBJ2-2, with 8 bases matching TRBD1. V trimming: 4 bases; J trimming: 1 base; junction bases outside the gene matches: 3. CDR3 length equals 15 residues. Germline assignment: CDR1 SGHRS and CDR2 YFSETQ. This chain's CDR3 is CASSGDRGNTGELFF. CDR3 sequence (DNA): TGCGCCAGCAGCGGCGACAGGGGGAACACCGGGGAGCTGTTTTTT.

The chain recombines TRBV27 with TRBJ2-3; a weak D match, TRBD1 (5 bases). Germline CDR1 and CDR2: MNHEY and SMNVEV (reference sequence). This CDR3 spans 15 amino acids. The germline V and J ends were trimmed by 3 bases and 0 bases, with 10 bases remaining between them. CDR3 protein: CASSLLRVSTDTQYF. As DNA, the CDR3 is TGTGCCAGCAGTTTGCTCAGGGTGAGCACAGATACGCAGTATTTT.

The CDR3 DNA reads as TGTGCCATCAGTGATGAGACCAGCGGGAGGTACGGAGATACGCAGTATTTT. Its protein is CAISDETSGRYGDTQYF. The chain carries TRBV10-3 and TRBJ2-3; TRBD2 aligns across 9 bases. CDR1 is ENHRY, CDR2 SYGVKD, per germline. The CDR3 extends over 17 amino acids. V lost 3 bases and J lost 5; bases outside the gene matches: 12.

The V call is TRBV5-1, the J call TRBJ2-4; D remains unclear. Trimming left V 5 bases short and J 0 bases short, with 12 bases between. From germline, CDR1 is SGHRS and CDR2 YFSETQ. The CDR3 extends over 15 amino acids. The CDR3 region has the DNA TGCGCCAGCAGTGAAGACAACGTAGCCAAAAACATTCAGTACTTC. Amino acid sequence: CASSEDNVAKNIQYF.

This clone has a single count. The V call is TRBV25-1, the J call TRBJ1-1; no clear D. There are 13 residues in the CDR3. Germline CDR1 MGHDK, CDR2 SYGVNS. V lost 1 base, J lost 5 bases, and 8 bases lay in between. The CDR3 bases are TGTGCCAGCAGTGAATCTCTGGGGACTGAAGCTTTCTTT. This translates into CASSESLGTEAFF.

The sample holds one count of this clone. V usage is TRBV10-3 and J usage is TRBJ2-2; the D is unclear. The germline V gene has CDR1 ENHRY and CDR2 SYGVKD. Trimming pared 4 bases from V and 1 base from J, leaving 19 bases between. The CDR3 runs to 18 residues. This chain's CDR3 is CAISGNARAEKNTGELFF. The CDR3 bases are TGTGCCATCAGTGGCAACGCAAGGGCTGAGAAGAACACCGGGGAGCTGTTTTTT.

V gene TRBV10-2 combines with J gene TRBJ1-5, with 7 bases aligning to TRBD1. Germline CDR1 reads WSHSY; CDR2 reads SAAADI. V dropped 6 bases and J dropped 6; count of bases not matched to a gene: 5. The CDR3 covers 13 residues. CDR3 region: CASSGQVGQPQHF. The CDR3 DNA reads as TGCGCCAGCAGCGGACAGGTCGGTCAGCCCCAGCATTTT.

CDR3: CAWSVRVATDTQYF. CDR3 DNA: TGTGCCTGGAGTGTTAGGGTAGCGACAGATACGCAGTATTTT. The chain uses TRBV30 and TRBJ2-3; D is perhaps TRBD2 (5 bases). Trimming shortened V by 0 bases and J by 3 bases, and 10 bases separated the two germline ends. CDR1 and CDR2 from the germline V gene are GTSNPN and SVGIG (reference sequence). This CDR3 is built from 14 residues.

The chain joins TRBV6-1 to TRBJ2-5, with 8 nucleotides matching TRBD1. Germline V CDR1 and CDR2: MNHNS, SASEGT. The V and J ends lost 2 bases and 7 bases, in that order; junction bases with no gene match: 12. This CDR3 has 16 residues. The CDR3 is CASSESTGTGIGTQYF. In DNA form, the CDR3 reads TGTGCCAGCAGTGAATCTACCGGGACAGGCATCGGGACCCAGTACTTC.

The CDR3 DNA reads TGTGCCAGCTCACCTGGTGACAGGGACGGAGGCTACACCTTC. It yields the protein CASSPGDRDGGYTF. The chain joins TRBV18 to TRBJ1-2, with 7 positions matching TRBD1. CDR3 length: 14 amino acids. Looked up from germline, CDR1 is KGHSH and CDR2 is LQKENI. V lost 3 bases, J lost 8 bases, and 9 bases stayed unmatched. Drawing the rest from reference TRBV18 and TRBJ1-2, the complete variable domain is NAGVMQNPRHLVRRRGQEARLRCSPMKGHSHVYWYRQLPEEGLKFMVYLQKENIIDESGMPKERFSAEFPKEGPSILRIQQVVRGDSAAYFCASSPGDRDGGYTFGSGTRLTVV.